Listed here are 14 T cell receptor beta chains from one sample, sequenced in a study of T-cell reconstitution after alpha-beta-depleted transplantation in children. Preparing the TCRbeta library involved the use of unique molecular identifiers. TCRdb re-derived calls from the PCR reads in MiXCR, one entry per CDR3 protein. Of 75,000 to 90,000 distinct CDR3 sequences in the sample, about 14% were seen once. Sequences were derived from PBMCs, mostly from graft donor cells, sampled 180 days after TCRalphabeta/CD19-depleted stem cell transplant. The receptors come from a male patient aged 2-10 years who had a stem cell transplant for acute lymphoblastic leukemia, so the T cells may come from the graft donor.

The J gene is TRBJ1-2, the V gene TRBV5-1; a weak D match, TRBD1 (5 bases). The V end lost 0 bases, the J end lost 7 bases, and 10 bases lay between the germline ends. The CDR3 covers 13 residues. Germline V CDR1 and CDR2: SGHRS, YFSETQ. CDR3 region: CASSLARGRGYTF. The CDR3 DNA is TGCGCCAGCAGCTTGGCGAGGGGTCGTGGCTACACCTTC.

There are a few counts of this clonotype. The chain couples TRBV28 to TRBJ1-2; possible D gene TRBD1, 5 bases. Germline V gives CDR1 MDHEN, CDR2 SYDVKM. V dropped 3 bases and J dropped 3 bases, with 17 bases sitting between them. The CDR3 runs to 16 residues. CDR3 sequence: CASSFGALPDHYGYTF. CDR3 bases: TGTGCCAGCAGTTTCGGGGCACTGCCCGACCACTATGGCTACACCTTC.

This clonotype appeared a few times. As DNA, the CDR3 is TGCAGTGCTAGAGCGATGGACAGGGCTGGAAACACCATATATTTT. It translates to CSARAMDRAGNTIYF. The J gene is TRBJ1-3, the V gene TRBV20-1, with 8 bases aligning to TRBD1. The CDR3 length is 15 residues. J lost 2 bases, V lost 1 base, and 4 bases had no gene match. CDR1 DFQATT and CDR2 SNEGSKA come from the germline V gene (reference sequence).

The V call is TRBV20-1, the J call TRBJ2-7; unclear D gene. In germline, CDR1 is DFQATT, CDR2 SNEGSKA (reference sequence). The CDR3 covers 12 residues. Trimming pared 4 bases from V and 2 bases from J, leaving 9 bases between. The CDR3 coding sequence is TGCAGTGCTAAGGATAGAACCTACGAGCAGTACTTC. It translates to CSAKDRTYEQYF.

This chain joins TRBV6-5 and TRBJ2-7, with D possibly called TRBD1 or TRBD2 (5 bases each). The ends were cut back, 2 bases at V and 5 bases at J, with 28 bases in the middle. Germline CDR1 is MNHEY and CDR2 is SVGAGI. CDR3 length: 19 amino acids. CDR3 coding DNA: TGTGCCAGCAGTTACAGCAGGGTAGTAGCTAGCTCCCGTTTGGACGAGCAGTACTTC. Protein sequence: CASSYSRVVASSRLDEQYF.

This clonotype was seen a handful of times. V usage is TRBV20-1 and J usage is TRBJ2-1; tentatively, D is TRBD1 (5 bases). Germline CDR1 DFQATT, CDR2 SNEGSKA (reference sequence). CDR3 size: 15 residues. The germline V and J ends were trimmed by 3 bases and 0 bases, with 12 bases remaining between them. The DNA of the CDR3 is TGCAGTGCTAGTGGACACTGGAGCTCCTACAATGAGCAGTTCTTC. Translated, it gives CSASGHWSSYNEQFF.

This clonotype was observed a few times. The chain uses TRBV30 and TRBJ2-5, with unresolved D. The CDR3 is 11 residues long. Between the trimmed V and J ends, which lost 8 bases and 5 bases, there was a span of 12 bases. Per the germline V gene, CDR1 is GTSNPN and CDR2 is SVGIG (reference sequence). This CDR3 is CARGSGETQYF. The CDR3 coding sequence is TGTGCCCGAGGCAGTGGGGAGACCCAGTACTTC.

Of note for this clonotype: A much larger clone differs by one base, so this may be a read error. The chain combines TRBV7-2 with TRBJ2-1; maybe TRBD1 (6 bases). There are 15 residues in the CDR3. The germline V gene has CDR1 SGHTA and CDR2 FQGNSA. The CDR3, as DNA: TGTGCCAGCAGTGCCACAGGGTTGTATGCAAGTGAGCCGTTCTTC. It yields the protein CASSATGLYASEPFF.

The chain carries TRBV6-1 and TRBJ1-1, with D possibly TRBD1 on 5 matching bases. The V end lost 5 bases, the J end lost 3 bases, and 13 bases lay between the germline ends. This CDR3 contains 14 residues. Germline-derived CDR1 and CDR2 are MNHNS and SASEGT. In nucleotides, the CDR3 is TGTGCCAGCAGTCCTGGGGGGTTGGACACTGAAGCTTTCTTT. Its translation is CASSPGGLDTEAFF.

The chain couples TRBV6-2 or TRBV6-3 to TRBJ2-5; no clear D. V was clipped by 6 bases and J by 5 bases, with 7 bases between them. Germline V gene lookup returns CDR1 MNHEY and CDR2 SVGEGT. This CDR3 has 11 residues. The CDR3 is CASSPYETQYF. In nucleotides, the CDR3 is TGTGCCAGCAGCCCTTACGAGACCCAGTACTTC.

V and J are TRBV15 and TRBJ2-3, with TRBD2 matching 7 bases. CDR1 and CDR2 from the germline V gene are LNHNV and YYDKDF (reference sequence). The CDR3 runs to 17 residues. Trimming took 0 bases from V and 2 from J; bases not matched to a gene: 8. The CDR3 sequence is CATSRDRRLAVTDTQYF. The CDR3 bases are TGTGCCACCAGCAGAGATAGGCGGCTAGCGGTCACAGATACGCAGTATTTT.

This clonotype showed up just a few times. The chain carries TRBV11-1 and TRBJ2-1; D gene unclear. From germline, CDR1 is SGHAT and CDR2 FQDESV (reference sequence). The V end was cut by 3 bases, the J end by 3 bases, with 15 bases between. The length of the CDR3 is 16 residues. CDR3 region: CASSFDVMNFYNEQFF. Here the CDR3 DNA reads TGTGCCAGCAGCTTCGATGTGATGAACTTCTACAATGAGCAGTTCTTC.

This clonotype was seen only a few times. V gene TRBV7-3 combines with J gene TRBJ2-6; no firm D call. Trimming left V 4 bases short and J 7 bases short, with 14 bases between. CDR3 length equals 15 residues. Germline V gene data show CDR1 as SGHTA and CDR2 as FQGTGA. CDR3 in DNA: TGTGCCAGCAGCTACCAGCACCTTGGAGCCAACGTCCTGACTTTC. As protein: CASSYQHLGANVLTF. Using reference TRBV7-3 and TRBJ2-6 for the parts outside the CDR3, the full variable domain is GAGVSQTPSNKVTEKGKYVELRCDPISGHTALYWYRQSLGQGPEFLIYFQGTGAADDSGLPNDRFFAVRPEGSVSTLKIQRTERGDSAVYLCASSYQHLGANVLTFGAGSRLTVL.

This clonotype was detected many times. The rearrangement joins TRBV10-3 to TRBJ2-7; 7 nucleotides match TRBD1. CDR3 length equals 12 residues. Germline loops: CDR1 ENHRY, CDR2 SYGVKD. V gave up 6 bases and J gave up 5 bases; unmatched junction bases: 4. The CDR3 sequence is CAIRRQGNEQYF. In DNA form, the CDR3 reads TGTGCCATCAGGCGACAGGGCAACGAGCAGTACTTC.